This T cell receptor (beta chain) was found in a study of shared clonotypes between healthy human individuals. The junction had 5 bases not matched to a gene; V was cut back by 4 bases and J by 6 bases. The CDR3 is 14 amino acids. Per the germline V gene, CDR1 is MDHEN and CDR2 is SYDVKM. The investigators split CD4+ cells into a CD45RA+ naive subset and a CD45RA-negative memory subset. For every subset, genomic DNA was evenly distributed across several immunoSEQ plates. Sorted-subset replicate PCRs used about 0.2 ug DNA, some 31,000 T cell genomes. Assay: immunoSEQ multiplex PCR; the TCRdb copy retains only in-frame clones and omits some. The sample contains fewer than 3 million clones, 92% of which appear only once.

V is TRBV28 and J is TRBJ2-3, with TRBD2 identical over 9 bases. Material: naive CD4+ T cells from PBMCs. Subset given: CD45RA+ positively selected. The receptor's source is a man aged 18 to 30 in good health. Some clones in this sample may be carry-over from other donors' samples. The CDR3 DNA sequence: TGTGCCAGCAGTTCTAGCGGGGTGCTTGATACGCAGTATTTT. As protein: CASSSSGVLDTQYF.